What follows describes a single T cell receptor beta chain. Its target is not known. The sample originates from a study of identical twins. A universal primer site arose from template switching, and cDNA bore unique molecular identifiers. One entry per CDR3 protein results from TCRdb running MiXCR on the 5' RACE reads. The data show roughly 260,000 distinct CDR3 sequences, with approximately 8% seen just once and 5% to 6% held by the top ten. Overall study findings and caveats: Low generation probability was overrepresented in out-of-frame alpha sequences shared by twins.

The sample also formed part of further work on yellow fever vaccine responses in identical twins.

The specimen was CD8+ T cells sorted from blood. This clonotype was obtained from a woman under 30 in good health.

Here the CDR3 reads CASSDNRVPYEQYF. CDR3 nucleotide sequence: TGTGCCAGCAGCGATAACCGGGTTCCCTACGAGCAGTACTTC. This chain links TRBV5-6 with TRBJ2-7; D gene unclear. Per germline, CDR1 SGHDT and CDR2 YYEEEE. V lost 4 bases, J lost 2 bases, and 13 bases lay in between. The CDR3 consists of 14 residues.